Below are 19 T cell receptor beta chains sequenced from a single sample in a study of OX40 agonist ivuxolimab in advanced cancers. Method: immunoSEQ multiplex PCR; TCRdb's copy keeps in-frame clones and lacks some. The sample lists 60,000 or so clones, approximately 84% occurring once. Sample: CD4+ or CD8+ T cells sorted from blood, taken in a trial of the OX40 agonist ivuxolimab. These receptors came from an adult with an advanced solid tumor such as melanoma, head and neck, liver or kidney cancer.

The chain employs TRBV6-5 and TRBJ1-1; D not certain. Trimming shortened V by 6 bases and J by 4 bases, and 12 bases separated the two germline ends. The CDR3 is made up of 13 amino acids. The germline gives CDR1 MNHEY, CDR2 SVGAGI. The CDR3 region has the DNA TGTGCCAGCAGCCACGGTGGAGGCACTGAAGCTTTCTTT. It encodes CASSHGGGTEAFF.

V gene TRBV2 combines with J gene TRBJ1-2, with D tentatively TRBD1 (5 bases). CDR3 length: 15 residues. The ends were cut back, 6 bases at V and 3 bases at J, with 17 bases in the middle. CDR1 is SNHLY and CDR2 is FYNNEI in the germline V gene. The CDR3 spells CASSPFGTDDYGYTF. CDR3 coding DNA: TGTGCCAGCAGCCCATTCGGGACTGACGACTATGGCTACACCTTC.

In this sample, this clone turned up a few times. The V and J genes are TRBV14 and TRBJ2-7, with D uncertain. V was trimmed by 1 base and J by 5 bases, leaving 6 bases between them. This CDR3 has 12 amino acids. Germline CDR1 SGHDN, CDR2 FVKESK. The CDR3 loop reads CASSQVAHEQYF. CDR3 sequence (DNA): TGTGCCAGCAGCCAAGTAGCCCACGAGCAGTACTTC.

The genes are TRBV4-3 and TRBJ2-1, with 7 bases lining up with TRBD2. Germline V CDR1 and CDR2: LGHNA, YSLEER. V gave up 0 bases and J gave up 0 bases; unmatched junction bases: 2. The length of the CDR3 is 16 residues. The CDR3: CASSQDGGSSYNEQFF. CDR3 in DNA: TGCGCCAGCAGCCAAGACGGGGGGAGCTCCTACAATGAGCAGTTCTTC.

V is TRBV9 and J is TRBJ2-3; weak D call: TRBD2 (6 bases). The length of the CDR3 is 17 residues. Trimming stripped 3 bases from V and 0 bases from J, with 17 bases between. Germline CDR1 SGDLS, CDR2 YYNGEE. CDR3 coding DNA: TGTGCCAGCAGCGAATACGGGGGAGACCCTAGCACAGATACGCAGTATTTT. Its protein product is CASSEYGGDPSTDTQYF.

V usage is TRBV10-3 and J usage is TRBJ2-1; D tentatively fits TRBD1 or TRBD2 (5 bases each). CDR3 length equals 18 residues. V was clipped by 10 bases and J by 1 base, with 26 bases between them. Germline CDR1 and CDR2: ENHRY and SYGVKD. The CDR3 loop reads CATSVLNISGGSYNEQFF. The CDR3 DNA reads TGTGCCACTTCAGTTCTCAACATCAGTGGGGGTTCCTACAATGAGCAGTTCTTC.

The CDR3 spells CASRNWTSGDNEQFF. DNA for the CDR3: TGTGCCAGCAGAAACTGGACTAGCGGGGACAATGAGCAGTTCTTC. The chain uses TRBV7-3 and TRBJ2-1; 12 bases agree with TRBD2. With 6 bases clipped from V and 5 bases from J, the junction kept 5 bases outside the gene matches. The germline V gene encodes CDR1 SGHTA and CDR2 FQGTGA. This CDR3 comprises 15 residues.

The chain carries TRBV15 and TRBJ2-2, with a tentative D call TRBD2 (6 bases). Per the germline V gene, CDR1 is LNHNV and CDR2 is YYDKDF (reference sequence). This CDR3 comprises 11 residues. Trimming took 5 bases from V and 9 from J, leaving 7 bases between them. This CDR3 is CATSGGRELFF. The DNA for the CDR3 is TGTGCCACCAGCGGAGGGAGGGAGCTGTTTTTT.

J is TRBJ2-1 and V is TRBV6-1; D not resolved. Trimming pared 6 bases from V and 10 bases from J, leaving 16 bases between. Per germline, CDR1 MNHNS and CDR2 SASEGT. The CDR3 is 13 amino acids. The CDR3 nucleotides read TGTGCCAGCAGGGTCCCAGATCTTTCGGAGCAGTTCTTC. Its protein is CASRVPDLSEQFF.

For the CDR3, the DNA is TGTGCCAGCTCAAACGTGTGGACAGGTAGTTCTGAAGCTTTCTTT. Residues: CASSNVWTGSSEAFF. The rearrangement joins TRBV18 to TRBJ1-1; 7 bases agree with TRBD1. The V and J ends lost 5 bases and 6 bases, in that order; junction bases with no gene match: 12. The CDR3 extends over 15 amino acids. Germline CDR1 reads KGHSH; CDR2 reads LQKENI.

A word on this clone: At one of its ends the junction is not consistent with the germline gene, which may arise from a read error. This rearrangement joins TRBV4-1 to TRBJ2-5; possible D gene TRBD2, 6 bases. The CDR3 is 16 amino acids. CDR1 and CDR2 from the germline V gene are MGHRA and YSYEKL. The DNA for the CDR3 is TGCGCCAGCAGCGAAGAGGATGTGGGGGGTTCGGAGACCCAGTACTTC. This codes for CASSEEDVGGSETQYF.

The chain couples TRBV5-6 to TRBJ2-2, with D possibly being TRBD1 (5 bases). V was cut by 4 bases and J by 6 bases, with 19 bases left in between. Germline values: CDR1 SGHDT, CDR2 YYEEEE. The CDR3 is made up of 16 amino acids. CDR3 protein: CASSGASRSSPGELFF. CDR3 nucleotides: TGTGCCAGCAGCGGGGCGTCACGTTCGAGTCCCGGGGAGCTGTTTTTT.

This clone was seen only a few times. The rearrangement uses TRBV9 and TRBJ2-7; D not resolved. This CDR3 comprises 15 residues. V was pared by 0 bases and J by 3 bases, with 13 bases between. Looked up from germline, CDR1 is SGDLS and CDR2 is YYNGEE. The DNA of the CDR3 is TGTGCCAGCAGCGTAGCGTGGCAGCCGAACTACGAGCAGTACTTC. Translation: CASSVAWQPNYEQYF.

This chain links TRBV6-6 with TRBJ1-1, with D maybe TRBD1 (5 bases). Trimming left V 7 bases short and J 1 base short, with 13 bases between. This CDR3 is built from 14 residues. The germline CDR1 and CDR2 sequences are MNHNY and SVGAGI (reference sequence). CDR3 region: CASTRDPWNTEAFF. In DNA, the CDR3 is TGTGCCAGCACTAGGGACCCCTGGAACACTGAAGCTTTCTTT.

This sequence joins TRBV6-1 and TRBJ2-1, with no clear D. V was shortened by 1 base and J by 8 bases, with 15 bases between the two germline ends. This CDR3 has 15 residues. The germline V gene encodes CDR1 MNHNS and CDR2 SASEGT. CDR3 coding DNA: TGTGCCAGCAGTGAAGAACGAAGCCCCAGCGATGAGCAGTTCTTC. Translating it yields CASSEERSPSDEQFF.

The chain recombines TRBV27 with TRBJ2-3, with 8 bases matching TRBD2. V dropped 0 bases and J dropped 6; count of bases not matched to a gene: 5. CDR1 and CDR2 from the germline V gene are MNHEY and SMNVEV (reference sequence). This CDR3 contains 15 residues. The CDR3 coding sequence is TGTGCCAGCAGTTTATCGAGACTAGCGCTGGATACGCAGTATTTT. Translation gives CASSLSRLALDTQYF.

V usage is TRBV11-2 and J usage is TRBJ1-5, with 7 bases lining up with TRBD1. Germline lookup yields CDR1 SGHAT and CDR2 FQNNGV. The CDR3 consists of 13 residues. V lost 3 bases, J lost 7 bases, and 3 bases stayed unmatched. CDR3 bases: TGTGCCAGCAGCTTGGGGGACAGACAGCCCCAGCATTTT. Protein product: CASSLGDRQPQHF.

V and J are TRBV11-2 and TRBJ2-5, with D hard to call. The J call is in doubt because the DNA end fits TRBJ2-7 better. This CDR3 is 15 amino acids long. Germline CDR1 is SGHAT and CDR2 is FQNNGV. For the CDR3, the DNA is TGTGCCAGCAGCTTAGAGGTAGGGTATTCCTACGAGCAGTACTTC. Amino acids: CASSLEVGYSYEQYF.

The CDR3 nucleotides are TGTGCCAGCACCCCTCCGAACAGGGAGAACTACGAGCAGTACTTC. This translates into CASTPPNRENYEQYF. This chain links TRBV7-9 with TRBJ2-7; tentative D call: TRBD1 (6 bases). V was pared by 7 bases and J by 3 bases, with 19 bases between. Germline CDR1 is SEHNR and CDR2 is FQNEAQ (reference sequence). This CDR3 comprises 15 residues. The whole variable domain, filled in from reference TRBV7-9 and TRBJ2-7, reads DTGVSQNPRHKITKRGQNVTFRCDPISEHNRLYWYRQTLGQGPEFLTYFQNEAQLEKSRLLSDRFSAERPKGSFSTLEIQRTEQGDSAMYLCASTPPNRENYEQYFGPGTRLTVT.